Described below is a single T cell receptor beta chain sequence and its context. The sample holds many counts of this clonotype. This clone's antigen is unknown. Base qualities are not recorded, but no much larger clone differs from it by a single base. Via the germline V gene, CDR1 is SQVTM and CDR2 ANQGSEA. Spanning cysteine to phenylalanine, the CDR3 consists of 13 amino acids. Only CDR3 DNA remains: 39 bases, in frame from the first base. Trimming takes 5 bases from V and 8 bases from J, and the germline ends sit 18 bases apart. These data come from a study of T-cell reconstitution after alpha-beta-depleted transplantation in children (dated by TCRdb to the mid-2010s). For the wider study: The study quantitatively tracked T-cell immune reconstitution after TCRalphabeta/CD19-depleted allogeneic hematopoietic cell transplantation in children using TCR repertoire profiling.

The library was made by PCR. The sequencer was an Illumina HiSeq 2500. To normalize quantification of the TCRbeta repertoire, the TCR libraries were built with molecular barcoding that relied on unique molecular identifiers. TCRdb itself trimmed the public reads at Q25 with fastp, ran MiXCR and retained productive beta chains. CDR3 protein sequences are deduplicated, and each keeps its most common genes and DNA. This sample holds approximately 500,000 distinct CDR3 sequences; about 11% were observed only once. The top ten clones comprise around 2.2% of the sample. Results and caveats for the whole study, not just this receptor: In some patients, high TCRbeta diversity at day 60 was attributed to recipient T cells and intrathymic progenitors that had survived conditioning. The frequencies of hyperexpanded clones fell over the following months, and after one year, T-cell counts and TCRbeta diversity were mostly attributed to newly produced T cells. About two months after transplant, the apparently early recovery of alphabetaT-cell counts reportedly depended on just several hundred clones that had expanded rapidly and came from non-depleted graft cells.

The sample's treatment or condition label, in plain terms: allogeneic hematopoietic cell transplantation with graft depleted of TCRalphabeta T cells and CD19 B cells. The transplant recipients were children given TCRalphabeta/CD19-depleted allogeneic hematopoietic cell grafts. The rearrangement combines TRBV29-1 with TRBJ1-2; matching of 5 bases hints at TRBD1 as the D gene. The sequence was collected from a child aged 2 to 10 with inherited bone marrow failure, due to receive a stem cell transplant. Sequenced material: PBMCs, taken before TCRalphabeta/CD19-depleted stem cell transplant. The CDR3 region: CSVTLTSGGGYTF. The nucleotide sequence reads TGCAGCGTTACCCTGACAAGCGGGGGAGGCTACACCTTC.